Below are 32 T cell receptor beta chains sequenced from a single sample in a study of cytomegalovirus exposure and HLA in healthy donors (dated by TCRdb to the late 2010s). Libraries were built with the immunoSEQ multiplex PCR assay. A mixture of 60 forward primers for TCR Vbeta segments and 13 reverse primers for TCR Jbeta segments was used in the multiplex PCR. Drawn from immuneACCESS, this table holds only the in-frame rearrangements with V and J called that TCRdb kept. Clones are partly lost; checked studies trace under half to an unresolved V gene and leave the rest unexplained. Present in this sample are about 40,000 clones, around 58% of which were seen just once. Around 12% of the sample goes to the ten largest clones. Sequencing used PBMCs. The receptors were sampled from a man aged 60-69 years in good health and CMV-seropositive.

V is TRBV20-1 and J is TRBJ2-7, with D unresolved. V shed 2 bases and J shed 4 bases, with 6 bases lying between them. Germline V gene lookup returns CDR1 DFQATT and CDR2 SNEGSKA (reference sequence). The CDR3 is 11 residues long. In DNA form, the CDR3 reads TGCAGTGCTAGATTTAGTTACGAGCAGTACTTC. It encodes CSARFSYEQYF.

This clone was recorded a few times. The genes are TRBV5-5 and TRBJ2-3; tentatively, D is TRBD1 (6 bases). This CDR3 has 16 amino acids. Trimming took off 3 bases at V and 5 bases at J, with 19 bases between the two ends. Germline lookup yields CDR1 SGHKS and CDR2 YYEKEE (reference sequence). CDR3 region: CASSSVFRGSGDTQYF. The DNA for the CDR3 is TGTGCCAGCAGCTCCGTCTTCAGGGGCTCAGGAGATACGCAGTATTTT.

This sequence joins TRBV28 and TRBJ2-1; TRBD2 matches at 7 bases. CDR3 length: 15 amino acids. CDR1 MDHEN and CDR2 SYDVKM come from the germline V gene. Losses at the gene ends were 4 bases for V and 5 bases for J; bases not matched to a gene: 8. As DNA, the CDR3 is TGTGCCAGCAGTTACTGGGGGGGAGGGGACAATGAGCAGTTCTTC. Its translation is CASSYWGGGDNEQFF. The complete variable domain, with remaining parts taken from reference TRBV28 and TRBJ2-1, reads DVKVTQSSRYLVKRTGEKVFLECVQDMDHENMFWYRQDPGLGLRLIYFSYDVKMKEKGDIPEGYSVSREKKERFSLILESASTNQTSMYLCASSYWGGGDNEQFFGPGTRLTVL.

The rearrangement uses TRBV4-3 and TRBJ1-1; D gene unclear. The length of the CDR3 is 15 residues. Germline CDR1 is LGHNA and CDR2 is YSLEER. V was clipped by 1 base and J by 3 bases, with 12 bases between them. This CDR3 reads CASSQVPSLYTEAFF. The DNA of the CDR3 is TGCGCCAGCAGCCAAGTCCCGTCCCTCTACACTGAAGCTTTCTTT.

The genes are TRBV7-9 and TRBJ1-3; D is uncertain. Germline CDR1 and CDR2: SEHNR and FQNEAQ (reference sequence). CDR3 size: 15 residues. V lost 0 bases and J 0 bases, leaving 6 bases between the germline ends. CDR3 nucleotides: TGTGCCAGCAGCTTAGCTTCAGTCTCTGGAAACACCATATATTTT. Protein: CASSLASVSGNTIYF.

This clone was found a few times. The rearrangement links TRBV9 to TRBJ1-3, with D possibly matching TRBD1 (5 bases). CDR1 is SGDLS, CDR2 YYNGEE, per germline. V shed 4 bases and J shed 0 bases, with 11 bases lying between them. This CDR3 is built from 15 residues. The CDR3 sequence is CASSRVDSSGNTIYF. Here the CDR3 DNA reads TGTGCCAGCAGCCGCGTTGACAGCTCTGGAAACACCATATATTTT.

To note about this clone: A read error may produce the germline difference seen at one junction end. The same CDR3 arises from other DNA sequences in this sample as well. The V call is TRBV4-2, the J call TRBJ2-3, with 11 bases aligning to TRBD2. This CDR3 is 15 amino acids long. CDR1 is LGHNA, CDR2 YNFKEQ, per germline. CDR3 amino acids: CASNQLAGEADTQYF. DNA for the CDR3: TGTGCCAGCAACCAACTAGCGGGAGAGGCAGATACACAGTATTTT.

The J gene is TRBJ1-3, the V gene TRBV5-6, with a tentative D call TRBD1 (6 bases). V was trimmed by 4 bases and J by 2 bases, leaving 10 bases between them. CDR1 is SGHDT, CDR2 YYEEEE, per germline. The CDR3 spans 14 residues. CDR3 loop: CASSGGLAGNTIYF. The CDR3 coding sequence is TGTGCCAGCAGCGGGGGCTTGGCTGGAAACACCATATATTTT.

V usage is TRBV27 and J usage is TRBJ2-7; D perhaps matches TRBD2 (6 bases). V was pared by 5 bases and J by 4 bases, with 12 bases between. Germline CDR1 is MNHEY and CDR2 is SMNVEV (reference sequence). CDR3 length: 13 residues. The DNA of the CDR3 is TGTGCCAGCAGTGCGGACTATGGTTACGAGCAGTACTTC. It encodes CASSADYGYEQYF.

The V gene is TRBV11-3, the J gene TRBJ2-2; maybe TRBD1 (6 bases). This CDR3 has 14 amino acids. V was trimmed by 5 bases and J by 7 bases, leaving 14 bases between them. Germline V gives CDR1 SGHNT, CDR2 YENEEA. CDR3 region: CASSPGQFSGELFF. The CDR3 DNA reads as TGTGCCAGCAGCCCAGGACAGTTCAGCGGGGAGCTGTTTTTT. Complete variable domain (other parts from reference TRBV11-3 and TRBJ2-2): EAGVVQSPRYKIIEKKQPVAFWCNPISGHNTLYWYLQNLGQGPELLIRYENEEAVDDSQLPKDRFSAERLKGVDSTLKIQPAELGDSAVYLCASSPGQFSGELFFGEGSRLTVL.

The V and J genes are TRBV4-1 and TRBJ1-1, with a weak D call TRBD1 (5 bases). The V end was cut by 1 base, the J end by 5 bases, with 11 bases between. Germline V CDR1 and CDR2: MGHRA, YSYEKL. This CDR3 comprises 14 residues. The CDR3 is CASSQGPGGTEAFF. The CDR3 nucleotides read TGCGCCAGCAGCCAAGGTCCGGGGGGGACTGAAGCTTTCTTT.

This clone was detected only a few times. The chain combines TRBV28 with TRBJ2-7; 11 bases match TRBD2. The germline gives CDR1 MDHEN, CDR2 SYDVKM. The CDR3 sequence is 13 residues long. V trimming: 10 bases; J trimming: 7 bases; junction bases outside the gene matches: 9. The CDR3 reads CATSGLAVPEQYF. The CDR3 DNA sequence: TGTGCCACCTCGGGACTAGCGGTCCCTGAGCAGTACTTC.

The chain has TRBV6-5 and TRBJ2-7; 11 bases fit TRBD1. Germline CDR1 MNHEY, CDR2 SVGAGI. Trimming took 6 bases from V and 6 from J; bases not matched to a gene: 7. CDR3 length equals 14 residues. CDR3 nucleotides: TGTGCCAGCAGCCAATCCGGGACAGGGGGCGAGCAGTACTTC. Amino acid sequence: CASSQSGTGGEQYF.

The chain couples TRBV29-1 to TRBJ2-5; the D is unclear. CDR1 is SQVTM, CDR2 ANQGSEA, per germline. The CDR3 is 11 amino acids. V lost 7 bases to trimming and J lost 5 bases, with 11 bases between them. The CDR3 DNA reads TGCAGCGCTCTCTCCCGGGAGACCCAGTACTTC. Its protein product is CSALSRETQYF.

The gene calls are TRBV6-6 and TRBJ2-7; D perhaps matches TRBD2 (5 bases). Trimming stripped 0 bases from V and 2 bases from J, with 11 bases between. The CDR3 consists of 15 residues. The germline gives CDR1 MNHNY, CDR2 SVGAGI (reference sequence). This chain's CDR3 is CASSYSSSGTYEQYF. The CDR3 region has the DNA TGTGCCAGCAGTTACTCGTCCAGCGGAACCTACGAGCAGTACTTC.

The V gene is TRBV4-3, the J gene TRBJ2-3; 10 positions match TRBD2. Germline CDR1 LGHNA, CDR2 YSLEER. Trimming at V came to 0 bases and at J to 0 bases, leaving 9 bases not matched to a gene. The CDR3 consists of 19 residues. The CDR3 bases are TGCGCCAGCAGCCAAGAAGCTAGCGGGAGTTCCTCTAGCACAGATACGCAGTATTTT. Its translation: CASSQEASGSSSSTDTQYF.

Only a few counts were recorded for this clone. The rearrangement joins TRBV28 to TRBJ2-1; D is possibly TRBD2 (6 bases). The CDR3 consists of 16 residues. Germline V gene lookup returns CDR1 MDHEN and CDR2 SYDVKM. Trimming removed 3 bases from V and 8 bases from J, with 20 bases in between. CDR3 loop: CASSFWGVGGIDEQFF. The DNA of the CDR3 is TGTGCCAGCAGTTTCTGGGGGGTCGGGGGAATCGATGAGCAGTTCTTC. Drawing the rest from reference TRBV28 and TRBJ2-1, the complete variable domain is DVKVTQSSRYLVKRTGEKVFLECVQDMDHENMFWYRQDPGLGLRLIYFSYDVKMKEKGDIPEGYSVSREKKERFSLILESASTNQTSMYLCASSFWGVGGIDEQFFGPGTRLTVL.

This chain links TRBV14 with TRBJ2-1, with D tentatively TRBD1 (6 bases). The germline gives CDR1 SGHDN, CDR2 FVKESK. This CDR3 has 16 amino acids. The ends were cut back, 3 bases at V and 0 bases at J, with 12 bases in the middle. CDR3 in DNA: TGTGCCAGCAGCCATCGACAGGATAGCTCCTACAATGAGCAGTTCTTC. It translates to CASSHRQDSSYNEQFF.

The rearrangement uses TRBV10-1 and TRBJ2-7, with 13 bases matching TRBD2. The V and J ends lost 8 bases and 2 bases, in that order; junction bases with no gene match: 15. The V gene's germline CDR1 is WNHNN and CDR2 SYGVQD (reference sequence). CDR3 length: 18 amino acids. CDR3 residues: CASFETGGLAGEPYEQYF. The CDR3 DNA follows: TGCGCCAGCTTTGAGACAGGCGGACTAGCGGGAGAACCCTACGAGCAGTACTTC.

This clone was detected only a few times. The chain links TRBV14 to TRBJ2-1; 7 bases fit TRBD2. CDR1 is SGHDN, CDR2 FVKESK, per germline. After removal of 2 bases from V and 0 bases from J, the junction contained 4 bases not matched to a gene. This CDR3 has 16 amino acids. For the CDR3, the DNA is TGTGCCAGCAGCCAACCCCTAGCGGTCTCCTACAATGAGCAGTTCTTC. Its translation is CASSQPLAVSYNEQFF.

The chain uses TRBV20-1 and TRBJ1-2; D is undetermined. This CDR3 comprises 11 residues. Germline CDR1 reads DFQATT; CDR2 reads SNEGSKA (reference sequence). Trimming pared 3 bases from V and 1 base from J, leaving 3 bases between. The CDR3 sequence: CSASLNYGYTF. The CDR3 coding sequence is TGCAGTGCTAGCCTTAACTATGGCTACACCTTC.

The rearrangement uses TRBV4-1 and TRBJ2-5; 8 nucleotides align to TRBD2. The length of the CDR3 is 15 residues. Germline-derived CDR1 and CDR2 are MGHRA and YSYEKL. The junction had 15 bases not matched to a gene; V was cut back by 4 bases and J by 11 bases. CDR3 sequence (DNA): TGCGCCAGCAGCCTCCCTGGAGCGGGAGTTTTGGAGCAGTACTTC. It codes for CASSLPGAGVLEQYF.

The V gene is TRBV4-1, the J gene TRBJ1-3; 10 bases are a match to TRBD1. The V gene end was trimmed by 1 base and the J gene end by 3 bases; junction bases not matched to a gene: 3. This CDR3 spans 16 amino acids. Germline CDR1 is MGHRA and CDR2 is YSYEKL. CDR3 protein: CASSQGQGALGNTIYF. The CDR3 DNA is TGCGCCAGCAGCCAAGGACAGGGGGCGCTTGGAAACACCATATATTTT.

The V call is TRBV6-5, the J call TRBJ1-1, with 9 nucleotides matching TRBD1. In germline, CDR1 is MNHEY, CDR2 SVGAGI. The CDR3 sequence is 13 residues long. The V and J ends lost 0 bases and 8 bases, in that order; junction bases with no gene match: 1. The CDR3 nucleotides read TGTGCCAGCAGTTACTCGACAGGGGGGGAAGCTTTCTTT. It specifies CASSYSTGGEAFF.

The J gene is TRBJ2-5, the V gene TRBV7-2; possibly TRBD2 for D (6 bases). The CDR3 loop spans 17 amino acids. The germline V and J ends were trimmed by 2 bases and 0 bases, with 16 bases remaining between them. Germline CDR1 and CDR2: SGHTA and FQGNSA. Here the CDR3 reads CASSLNGLAVYQETQYF. CDR3 nucleotide sequence: TGTGCCAGCAGCTTAAACGGTTTAGCGGTGTACCAAGAGACCCAGTACTTC. The full variable domain, completed using reference TRBV7-2 and TRBJ2-5, is GAGVSQSPSNKVTEKGKDVELRCDPISGHTALYWYRQSLGQGLEFLIYFQGNSAPDKSGLPSDRFSAERTGGSVSTLTIQRTQQEDSAVYLCASSLNGLAVYQETQYFGPGTRLLVL.

The V call is TRBV5-1, the J call TRBJ2-7; D is perhaps TRBD1 (7 bases). Germline V CDR1 and CDR2: SGHRS, YFSETQ. This CDR3 spans 16 amino acids. V shed 0 bases and J shed 0 bases, with 13 bases lying between them. CDR3 region: CASSLGGQGGSYEQYF. The CDR3 nucleotides read TGCGCCAGCAGCTTGGGGGGGCAGGGGGGCTCCTACGAGCAGTACTTC.

The V gene is TRBV27, the J gene TRBJ2-7; 9 bases match TRBD2. CDR3 size: 15 residues. CDR1 and CDR2 from the germline V gene are MNHEY and SMNVEV (reference sequence). The ends lost 5 bases at V and 2 bases at J; junction bases unmatched: 7. CDR3 residues: CASSVSSGIPYEQYF. The CDR3 region has the DNA TGTGCCAGCAGTGTGTCTAGCGGGATCCCCTACGAGCAGTACTTC.

The V and J genes are TRBV30 and TRBJ2-5, with D perhaps TRBD2 (6 bases). The CDR3 is 13 amino acids. Trimming stripped 0 bases from V and 4 bases from J, with 9 bases between. Germline V gives CDR1 GTSNPN, CDR2 SVGIG (reference sequence). As DNA, the CDR3 is TGTGCCTGGAGTGTAAGACTAGGAGAGACCCAGTACTTC. It yields the protein CAWSVRLGETQYF.

Concerning this clone itself: The junction departs from germline at one end; a sequencing error may be responsible. The chain is built from TRBV6-1 and TRBJ2-1; D possibly corresponds to TRBD2 (5 bases). This CDR3 contains 13 residues. The germline V gene has CDR1 MNHNS and CDR2 SASEGT. This chain's CDR3 is CASSEVPRELVIF. The CDR3 coding sequence is TGTGCCAGCAGTGAAGTGCCCCGGGAACTTGTGATCTTC.

The chain couples TRBV21-1 to TRBJ2-5; TRBD2, the table's D call, was not compared with the DNA. TRBV21-1 is described as a pseudogene. This CDR3 contains 19 residues. The CDR3 is CASSKEMTTGGRITETQYF. The CDR3 DNA sequence: TGTGCCAGCAGCAAAGAAATGACCACTGGCGGGAGGATCACAGAGACCCAGTACTTC.

V is TRBV7-9 and J is TRBJ1-2; 9 bases match TRBD1. Trimming took 5 bases from V and 3 from J; bases not matched to a gene: 10. In germline, CDR1 is SEHNR, CDR2 FQNEAQ (reference sequence). The CDR3 is 16 residues long. The CDR3 spells CASSRTTGGVDYGYTF. In DNA form, the CDR3 reads TGTGCCAGCAGCCGGACTACAGGGGGCGTTGACTATGGCTACACCTTC.

This clone was seen a handful of times. Within the sample, other DNA sequences also encode this same CDR3. CDR3: CASSLGLAGGNEQFF. CDR3 DNA sequence: TGCGCCAGCAGCTTGGGACTAGCGGGAGGGAATGAGCAGTTCTTC. This chain links TRBV5-1 with TRBJ2-1; 14 bases are shared with TRBD2. The germline gives CDR1 SGHRS, CDR2 YFSETQ. The CDR3 length is 15 residues. With 0 bases clipped from V and 7 bases from J, the junction kept 0 bases outside the gene matches.